Presented here are 7 T cell receptor beta chains from one specimen sequenced in a study of T cells in Graves' hyperthyroidism and ophthalmopathy. RNA transcripts were the template for amplifying TCR beta CDR3 regions. A first-round RT-PCR of the TCR CDR3 used the HTBI primer set. MiXCR, run by TCRdb on the multiplex PCR reads, gives a single entry per CDR3 protein. Here the sample spans more than 550,000 distinct CDR3 sequences, 15% to 20% being singletons. The sample comprised blood. The receptors shown here come from a man aged 50 to 60 with Graves' hyperthyroidism.

The J gene is TRBJ1-1, the V gene TRBV18; TRBD1 is a possible D gene (5 bases). Germline-derived CDR1 and CDR2 are KGHSH and LQKENI. The CDR3 has 14 residues. V shed 0 bases and J shed 4 bases, with 9 bases lying between them. CDR3 nucleotide sequence: TGTGCCAGCTCACCACCGTCAGGGTTCACTGAAGCTTTCTTT. Protein sequence: CASSPPSGFTEAFF.

This clonotype was seen at least ten times. The chain joins TRBV20-1 to TRBJ2-2, with 7 bases aligning to TRBD1. The germline V gene has CDR1 DFQATT and CDR2 SNEGSKA (reference sequence). The CDR3 spans 14 residues. V was pared by 6 bases and J by 6 bases, with 10 bases of the junction left unmatched. The chain's CDR3 is CSAPGTAGPGELFF. The CDR3 nucleotides read TGCAGTGCCCCAGGGACAGCCGGGCCCGGGGAGCTGTTTTTT.

This clonotype was seen many times. The rearrangement joins TRBV24-1 to TRBJ2-2, with D hard to call. The length of the CDR3 is 17 residues. Trimming removed 3 bases from V and 2 bases from J, with 15 bases in between. The germline gives CDR1 KGHDR, CDR2 SFDVKD. CDR3 residues: CATSDRKAESNTGELFF. DNA of the CDR3: TGTGCCACCAGTGATCGGAAAGCAGAAAGCAACACCGGGGAGCTGTTTTTT.

V is TRBV29-1 and J is TRBJ2-7, with TRBD1 identical over 11 bases. The CDR3 loop spans 14 amino acids. Germline assignment: CDR1 SQVTM and CDR2 ANQGSEA. V shed 7 bases, J shed 3 bases, and the junction held 8 bases outside the gene matches. The CDR3 loop reads CSADSGTGGYEQYF. The CDR3 DNA sequence: TGCAGCGCAGATTCCGGGACAGGGGGCTACGAGCAGTACTTC.

This clonotype was observed a handful of times. The chain has TRBV2 and TRBJ2-1; 7 nucleotides align to TRBD2. The CDR3 has 14 amino acids. Trimming took 6 bases from V and 7 from J; bases not matched to a gene: 9. In germline, CDR1 is SNHLY, CDR2 FYNNEI. Here the CDR3 reads CASRIAGSGNEQFF. CDR3 DNA: TGTGCCAGCAGGATAGCGGGCAGCGGAAATGAGCAGTTCTTC.

The V call is TRBV13, the J call TRBJ1-2; D is unresolved. This CDR3 is 13 amino acids long. The germline gives CDR1 PRHDT, CDR2 FYEKMQ (reference sequence). V was clipped by 5 bases and J by 8 bases, with 15 bases between them. The CDR3 reads CASSPIGFGGYTF. The CDR3 DNA reads TGTGCCAGCAGCCCCATTGGCTTTGGGGGCTACACCTTC.

This clonotype was observed many times. The gene calls are TRBV20-1 and TRBJ2-1; 8 positions match TRBD2. The CDR3 sequence is 19 residues long. The V gene end was trimmed by 4 bases and the J gene end by 7 bases; junction bases not matched to a gene: 24. CDR1 and CDR2 (germline): DFQATT, SNEGSKA (reference sequence). CDR3 sequence: CSATELRLAGHFQKNEQFF. DNA of the CDR3: TGCAGTGCTACGGAACTAAGGCTAGCGGGTCATTTTCAGAAGAATGAGCAGTTCTTC.